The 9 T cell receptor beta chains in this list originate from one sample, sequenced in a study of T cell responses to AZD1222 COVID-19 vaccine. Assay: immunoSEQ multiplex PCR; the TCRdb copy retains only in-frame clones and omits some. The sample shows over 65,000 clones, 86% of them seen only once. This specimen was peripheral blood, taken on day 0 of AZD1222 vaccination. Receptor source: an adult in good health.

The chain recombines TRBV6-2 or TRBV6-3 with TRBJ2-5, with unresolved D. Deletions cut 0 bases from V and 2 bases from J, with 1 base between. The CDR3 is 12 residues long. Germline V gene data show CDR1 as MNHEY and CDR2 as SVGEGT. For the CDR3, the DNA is TGTGCCAGCAGTTACTCTCAAGAGACCCAGTACTTC. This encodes CASSYSQETQYF.

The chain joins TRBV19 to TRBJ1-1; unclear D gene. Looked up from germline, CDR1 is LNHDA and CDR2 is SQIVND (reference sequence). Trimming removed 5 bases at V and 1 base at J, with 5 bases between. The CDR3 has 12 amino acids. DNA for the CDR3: TGTGCCAGTAGTTTCCCGAACACTGAAGCTTTCTTT. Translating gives CASSFPNTEAFF.

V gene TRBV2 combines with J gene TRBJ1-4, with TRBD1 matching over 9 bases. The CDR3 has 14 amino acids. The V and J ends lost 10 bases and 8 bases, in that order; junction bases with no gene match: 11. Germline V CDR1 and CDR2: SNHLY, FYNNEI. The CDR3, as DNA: TGTGCCATCAGAAAGGGGACAGGGTACGAAAAACTGTTTTTT. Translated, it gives CAIRKGTGYEKLFF.

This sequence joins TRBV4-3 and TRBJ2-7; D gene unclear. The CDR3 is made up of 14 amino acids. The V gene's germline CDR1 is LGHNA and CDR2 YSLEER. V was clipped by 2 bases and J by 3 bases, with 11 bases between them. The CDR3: CASSQNTDVYEQYF. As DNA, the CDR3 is TGCGCCAGCAGCCAAAACACGGATGTCTACGAGCAGTACTTC.

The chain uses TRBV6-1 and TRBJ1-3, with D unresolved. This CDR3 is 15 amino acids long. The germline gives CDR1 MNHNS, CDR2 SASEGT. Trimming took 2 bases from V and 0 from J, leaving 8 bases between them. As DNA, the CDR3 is TGTGCCAGCAGTGAACCCCTTCGCTCTGGAAACACCATATATTTT. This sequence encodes CASSEPLRSGNTIYF.

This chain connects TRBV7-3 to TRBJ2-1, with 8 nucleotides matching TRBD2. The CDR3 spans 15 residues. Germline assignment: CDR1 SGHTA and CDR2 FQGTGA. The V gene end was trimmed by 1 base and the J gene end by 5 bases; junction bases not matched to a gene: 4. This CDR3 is CASSLSSGVHNEQFF. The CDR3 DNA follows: TGTGCCAGCAGCTTAAGTAGCGGGGTACACAATGAGCAGTTCTTC.

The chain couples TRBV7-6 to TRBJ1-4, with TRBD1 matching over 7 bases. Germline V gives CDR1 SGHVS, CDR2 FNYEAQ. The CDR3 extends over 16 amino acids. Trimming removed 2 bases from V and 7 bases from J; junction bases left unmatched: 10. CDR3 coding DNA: TGTGCCAGCAGCTTAAAAATCATCCAGGGGGGTGAAAAACTGTTTTTT. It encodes CASSLKIIQGGEKLFF.

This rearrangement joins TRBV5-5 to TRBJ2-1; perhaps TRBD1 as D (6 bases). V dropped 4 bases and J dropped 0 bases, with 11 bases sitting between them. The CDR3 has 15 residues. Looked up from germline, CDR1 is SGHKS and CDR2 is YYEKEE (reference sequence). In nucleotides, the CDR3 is TGTGCCAGCAGCCGGGACACCGACTCCTACAATGAGCAGTTCTTC. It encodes CASSRDTDSYNEQFF.

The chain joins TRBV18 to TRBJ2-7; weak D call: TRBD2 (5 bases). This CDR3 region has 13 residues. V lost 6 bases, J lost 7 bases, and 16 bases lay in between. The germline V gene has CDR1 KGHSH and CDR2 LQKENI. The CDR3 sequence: CASSQARGSEQYF. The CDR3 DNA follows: TGTGCCAGCTCCCAAGCGAGAGGGTCGGAGCAGTACTTC.